A single sample gave rise to the 24 T cell receptor beta chains below, sequenced in a study of T cell responses to AZD1222 COVID-19 vaccine. The method was immunoSEQ multiplex PCR; TCRdb's version includes in-frame clones alone and lacks a portion of them. The table shows around 99,000 clones, with about nine tenths occurring only once. The sequencing used peripheral blood, collected 28 days after the second AZD1222 dose. Receptor source: an adult who received the AZD1222 COVID-19 vaccine.

This clone appeared once. The J gene is TRBJ1-2, the V gene TRBV24-1; 8 bases are shared with TRBD1. CDR1 is KGHDR, CDR2 SFDVKD, per germline. The CDR3 loop spans 14 amino acids. The V gene end was trimmed by 4 bases and the J gene end by 3 bases; junction bases not matched to a gene: 3. Written as DNA, the CDR3 is TGTGCCACCAGTGACCGACAGGGGTACTATGGCTACACCTTC. This gives the protein CATSDRQGYYGYTF.

In this sample, this clone turned up many times. The chain uses TRBV13 and TRBJ2-4; D may match TRBD1 or TRBD2 (5 bases each). The CDR3 totals 16 residues. V was clipped by 0 bases and J by 0 bases, with 9 bases between them. Germline V CDR1 and CDR2: PRHDT, FYEKMQ (reference sequence). CDR3 loop: CASSLGRGVAKNIQYF. The CDR3 region has the DNA TGTGCCAGCAGCTTAGGCCGAGGGGTAGCCAAAAACATTCAGTACTTC.

This rearrangement joins TRBV18 to TRBJ2-3; 7 bases are a match to TRBD1. The ends lost 6 bases at V and 1 base at J; junction bases unmatched: 7. The length of the CDR3 is 15 residues. Germline CDR1 reads KGHSH; CDR2 reads LQKENI. CDR3 DNA: TGTGCCAGCTCCCCGACAGGGCCCGGCACAGATACGCAGTATTTT. It is translated as CASSPTGPGTDTQYF.

V gene TRBV7-2 combines with J gene TRBJ1-2; D possibly corresponds to TRBD1 (6 bases). V was trimmed by 2 bases and J by 4 bases, leaving 11 bases between them. Germline CDR1 reads SGHTA; CDR2 reads FQGNSA. CDR3 length: 14 residues. CDR3 amino acids: CASSLTTGTYGYTF. The CDR3 nucleotides are TGTGCCAGCAGCTTAACAACAGGGACCTATGGCTACACCTTC.

This chain uses TRBV7-8 with TRBJ2-2, with D perhaps matching TRBD2 (6 bases). The CDR3 contains 14 residues. Germline CDR1 and CDR2: SGHVS and FQNEAQ. Trimming removed 7 bases at V and 4 bases at J, with 13 bases between. CDR3 bases: TGTGCCAGCACCGCAAGGAGGGTCACCGGGGAGCTGTTTTTT. Protein sequence: CASTARRVTGELFF.

This chain uses TRBV11-3 with TRBJ2-1, with TRBD2 matching over 7 bases. The germline V gene encodes CDR1 SGHNT and CDR2 YENEEA. After removal of 1 base from V and 8 bases from J, the junction contained 5 bases not matched to a gene. This CDR3 comprises 14 residues. The CDR3 bases are TGTGCCAGCAGCTTAGCGGGAGGTCGGGATGAGCAGTTCTTC. This encodes CASSLAGGRDEQFF.

The rearrangement links TRBV1 to TRBJ1-5. TRBV1 is given as a pseudogene. The CDR3 contains 14 residues. CDR3 bases: TGCACCAGCAGCCCGGACGGTAGCAATCAGCCCCAGCATTTT. It yields the protein CTSSPDGSNQPQHF.

The rearrangement joins TRBV6-4 to TRBJ1-1; 7 bases line up with TRBD1. This CDR3 is 14 amino acids long. The V gene's germline CDR1 is MRHNA and CDR2 SNTAGT. Trimming removed 3 bases from V and 3 bases from J; junction bases left unmatched: 4. The CDR3 sequence: CASSETGSHTEAFF. The CDR3 DNA sequence: TGTGCCAGCAGTGAGACAGGGTCCCACACTGAAGCTTTCTTT.

V gene TRBV19 combines with J gene TRBJ2-5, with a weak D call TRBD1 (7 bases). Germline V gene sequence: CDR1 LNHDA, CDR2 SQIVND (reference sequence). The CDR3 sequence is 17 residues long. The V end lost 8 bases, the J end lost 5 bases, and 27 bases lay between the germline ends. CDR3 sequence: CASQTGRTTRSGETQYF. Here the CDR3 DNA reads TGTGCCAGTCAGACAGGGCGGACTACTAGGTCGGGGGAGACCCAGTACTTC.

The rearrangement joins TRBV27 to TRBJ2-2; no reliable D call. This CDR3 is 13 amino acids long. The V end lost 6 bases, the J end lost 6 bases, and 11 bases lay between the germline ends. Germline V CDR1 and CDR2: MNHEY, SMNVEV (reference sequence). For the CDR3, the DNA is TGTGCCAGCAGGTTCTCATGGGCCGGGGAGCTGTTTTTT. This translates into CASRFSWAGELFF.

The V and J genes are TRBV10-1 and TRBJ2-5; 8 positions agree with TRBD1. Germline CDR1 reads WNHNN; CDR2 reads SYGVQD (reference sequence). V was pared by 4 bases and J by 4 bases, with 8 bases of the junction left unmatched. This CDR3 is 15 amino acids long. CDR3 nucleotides: TGCGCCAGCAGTGCCCGGACAGGGTCCGGAGAGACCCAGTACTTC. Translated, it gives CASSARTGSGETQYF.

The rearrangement uses TRBV10-3 and TRBJ1-5; D uncertain. Trimming pared 2 bases from V and 5 bases from J, leaving 7 bases between. The CDR3 has 13 amino acids. Germline lookup yields CDR1 ENHRY and CDR2 SYGVKD. CDR3 loop: CAISEAGDQPQHF. The CDR3 DNA reads as TGTGCCATCAGTGAGGCGGGAGATCAGCCCCAGCATTTT.

The chain carries TRBV6-5 and TRBJ2-7; D unclear. V lost 6 bases, J lost 7 bases, and 16 bases lay in between. The CDR3 contains 13 residues. The germline CDR1 and CDR2 sequences are MNHEY and SVGAGI. This CDR3 is CASRRQGMGEQYF. DNA of the CDR3: TGTGCCAGCAGGAGACAAGGGATGGGGGAGCAGTACTTC.

The chain uses TRBV7-7 and TRBJ1-5; 9 nucleotides match TRBD1. Per the germline V gene, CDR1 is SSHAT and CDR2 is FNYEAQ (reference sequence). CDR3 length: 15 amino acids. The trim removed 3 bases at V and 5 bases at J, leaving 5 bases unmatched. The CDR3: CASSFTGTGHQPQHF. The CDR3 DNA is TGTGCCAGCAGCTTCACCGGGACAGGGCATCAGCCCCAGCATTTT.

The V gene is TRBV5-4, the J gene TRBJ1-4; D is unresolved. This CDR3 contains 14 residues. CDR1 SGHNT and CDR2 YYREEE come from the germline V gene (reference sequence). V lost 0 bases and J 8 bases, leaving 11 bases between the germline ends. The CDR3 DNA reads as TGTGCCAGCAGCTTGGGAGGACTTGGGGAAAAACTGTTTTTT. Translated: CASSLGGLGEKLFF.

A word on this clone: A read error may produce the germline difference seen at one junction end. The chain combines TRBV9 with TRBJ1-2, with D unclear. Per germline, CDR1 SGDLS and CDR2 YYNGEE. This CDR3 has 14 amino acids. As DNA, the CDR3 is TGTGCCAGCAGCGTAGGGGCAGTCGAGACCTTCAGCGACTTC. Its protein is CASSVGAVETFSDF.

This chain connects TRBV10-3 to TRBJ2-1; 8 bases align to TRBD2. The CDR3 is 13 amino acids. V gave up 3 bases and J gave up 12 bases; unmatched junction bases: 7. CDR1 is ENHRY and CDR2 is SYGVKD in the germline V gene. The CDR3 loop is CAISEGREEWQFF. DNA for the CDR3: TGTGCCATCAGTGAAGGGCGGGAGGAGTGGCAGTTCTTC.

This clone has a handful of counts. V gene TRBV7-2 combines with J gene TRBJ1-5; D is undetermined. Germline CDR1 is SGHTA and CDR2 is FQGNSA. The CDR3 is 14 residues long. The V end was cut by 4 bases, the J end by 5 bases, with 12 bases between. Written as DNA, the CDR3 is TGTGCCAGCAGCTATGCCTGGGAGCATCAGCCCCAGCATTTT. It is translated as CASSYAWEHQPQHF. Based on the CDR3 plus reference TRBV7-2 and TRBJ1-5, the full variable domain is GAGVSQSPSNKVTEKGKDVELRCDPISGHTALYWYRQSLGQGLEFLIYFQGNSAPDKSGLPSDRFSAERTGGSVSTLTIQRTQQEDSAVYLCASSYAWEHQPQHFGDGTRLSIL.

Note on this clone: The junction departs from germline at one end; a sequencing error may be responsible. V and J are TRBV12-3 or TRBV12-4 and TRBJ2-3; no clear D. The CDR3 sequence is 12 residues long. CDR3 DNA: TGTGCCAGCAGTTTAGGTGCAGAAACGCAGTATTTT. Amino acid sequence: CASSLGAETQYF.

The J gene is TRBJ2-1, the V gene TRBV15; TRBD2 aligns across 8 bases. There are 18 residues in the CDR3. V trimming: 0 bases; J trimming: 9 bases; junction bases outside the gene matches: 16. The germline CDR1 and CDR2 sequences are LNHNV and YYDKDF (reference sequence). In nucleotides, the CDR3 is TGTGCCACCAGCAGAGATCGGGTTCGAGCGGGAGAGAGGGGTGAGCAGTTCTTC. Translating it yields CATSRDRVRAGERGEQFF.

The chain links TRBV6-1 to TRBJ2-3, with unresolved D. Trimming cost V 2 bases and J 7 bases, with 4 bases left between them. The CDR3 contains 11 residues. The germline gives CDR1 MNHNS, CDR2 SASEGT. Here the CDR3 reads CASSEMNTQYF. The DNA of the CDR3 is TGTGCCAGCAGTGAAATGAATACGCAGTATTTT.

The CDR3 sequence: CAISEPRTQTSYEQYF. CDR3 DNA sequence: TGTGCCATCAGTGAGCCCCGGACACAAACCTCCTACGAGCAGTACTTC. This rearrangement joins TRBV10-3 to TRBJ2-7; possible D gene TRBD1, 5 bases. This CDR3 is 16 amino acids long. V shed 2 bases and J shed 0 bases, with 14 bases lying between them. In germline, CDR1 is ENHRY, CDR2 SYGVKD.

The chain has TRBV3-1 (or the pseudogene TRBV3-2) and TRBJ2-7; no firm D call. Germline-derived CDR1 and CDR2 are LGHDT and YNNKEL (reference sequence). The V gene lost 1 base and the J gene lost 9 bases, with 10 bases spanning the gap. This CDR3 has 12 residues. Here the CDR3 reads CASSQGRVGQYF. The CDR3 region has the DNA TGTGCCAGCAGCCAAGGACGCGTAGGGCAGTACTTC.

This clone was picked up one time. V gene TRBV11-2 combines with J gene TRBJ2-1; TRBD2 agrees at 11 bases. Per the germline V gene, CDR1 is SGHAT and CDR2 is FQNNGV. Trimming cost V 1 base and J 3 bases; bases outside gene matches: 8. The CDR3 sequence is 18 residues long. The CDR3 region has the DNA TGTGCCAGCAGCTTAGGCTTAGCGGGAGGGGGTTTCTACAATGAGCAGTTCTTC. Translated: CASSLGLAGGGFYNEQFF.